This T cell receptor beta chain was profiled in a study of blood T cell repertoires in COVID-19. Study information: Researchers got acute and convalescent COVID-19 samples from the United States, Italy and Spain. From T cells, B-cell-depleted T cells, or PBMCs came the material, which was cDNA or gDNA.

Source study methods: It was from reference gene primer amplification that nucleated cell counts were estimated. The assay was immunoSEQ multiplex PCR, and TCRdb's table has in-frame clones only and misses some. V and J calls and clone size are as listed in that table; D and trimming were resolved from the DNA. Here the sample spans about 130,000 clones, approximately 78% being singletons. V was cut by 2 bases and J by 6 bases, with 9 bases left in between. The germline gives CDR1 SGDLS, CDR2 YYNGEE. This CDR3 has 13 residues. The chain carries TRBV9 and TRBJ2-1; maybe TRBD1 (5 bases). The sequenced material came from peripheral blood. This TCR was sampled from a man between 60 and 75 years old who had recovered from COVID-19. The CDR3 here is CASSVGAGNEQFF. Written as DNA, the CDR3 is TGTGCCAGCAGCGTTGGGGCTGGCAATGAGCAGTTCTTC.